What follows are 32 T cell receptor beta chains derived from one specimen sequenced in a study of blood T cell repertoires in COVID-19. Clones were sequenced by immunoSEQ multiplex PCR, and TCRdb holds only the in-frame ones, with some missing. The data hold about 70,000 clones, with 90% observed a single time. The specimen was peripheral blood. The receptors originated from a man aged 50-60 years with acute or convalescent COVID-19.

The rearrangement joins TRBV11-2 to TRBJ2-2; tentatively, D is TRBD1 (6 bases). V was pared by 5 bases and J by 3 bases, with 7 bases between. This CDR3 region has 13 residues. Germline CDR1 and CDR2: SGHAT and FQNNGV. CDR3 in amino acids: CASSGQHTGELFF. For the CDR3, the DNA is TGTGCCAGCAGCGGACAGCACACCGGGGAGCTGTTTTTT.

The chain joins TRBV6-5 to TRBJ1-6; D gene ambiguous. Trimming took 2 bases from V and 4 from J, leaving 12 bases between them. From germline, CDR1 is MNHEY and CDR2 SVGAGI. CDR3 length: 16 amino acids. CDR3 sequence reads: CASSYTRHLYNSPLHF. CDR3 coding DNA: TGTGCCAGCAGTTACACTCGACACCTATATAATTCACCCCTCCACTTT.

The rearrangement joins TRBV6-6 to TRBJ1-5; 8 nucleotides agree with TRBD1. This CDR3 contains 15 residues. Germline V gene sequence: CDR1 MNHNY, CDR2 SVGAGI (reference sequence). The ends lost 2 bases at V and 6 bases at J; junction bases unmatched: 6. The DNA for the CDR3 is TGTGCCAGCAGTTACGGGCAGGGGGCCGGTCAGCCCCAGCATTTT. It encodes CASSYGQGAGQPQHF.

V gene TRBV4-2 combines with J gene TRBJ1-3; D is perhaps TRBD1 (5 bases). Trimming cost V 5 bases and J 4 bases, with 9 bases left between them. The germline V gene has CDR1 LGHNA and CDR2 YNFKEQ. The CDR3 length is 13 residues. The CDR3 DNA is TGTGCCAGCAGCGAACAGGCCGGAAACACCATATATTTT. Its translation is CASSEQAGNTIYF.

The chain combines TRBV28 with TRBJ1-6, with 10 bases lining up with TRBD1. V trimming: 6 bases; J trimming: 8 bases; junction bases outside the gene matches: 10. This CDR3 has 16 residues. Germline loops: CDR1 MDHEN, CDR2 SYDVKM. In DNA, the CDR3 is TGTGCCAGCAGGGTTGGGACAGGGGTAATTCATTCACCCCTCCACTTT. Its translation is CASRVGTGVIHSPLHF.

CDR3 protein: CASRSQGASTDTQYF. CDR3 sequence (DNA): TGTGCCAGCAGATCACAGGGGGCCAGCACAGATACGCAGTATTTT. The chain has TRBV6-5 and TRBJ2-3; TRBD1 matches 9 bases. CDR3 length: 15 residues. Germline trimming cut 6 bases from V and 0 bases from J; bases unmatched to any gene: 4. Germline values: CDR1 MNHEY, CDR2 SVGAGI.

This clone has just one count. CDR3: CASSQAADRENSPLHF. The CDR3 DNA sequence: TGTGCCAGCAGCCAAGCTGCGGACAGGGAAAATTCACCCCTCCACTTT. The chain employs TRBV14 and TRBJ1-6; 8 nucleotides match TRBD1. The germline V gene encodes CDR1 SGHDN and CDR2 FVKESK. Trimming took 1 base from V and 7 from J; bases not matched to a gene: 6. The CDR3 contains 16 residues.

J is TRBJ2-5 and V is TRBV7-9; 8 nucleotides align to TRBD1. There are 14 residues in the CDR3. CDR1 is SEHNR, CDR2 FQNEAQ, per germline (reference sequence). Trimming at V came to 5 bases and at J to 5 bases, leaving 7 bases not matched to a gene. The CDR3: CASSLQGAKETQYF. The CDR3 region has the DNA TGTGCCAGCAGCCTTCAGGGGGCGAAGGAGACCCAGTACTTC. Variable domain in full (rest from reference TRBV7-9 and TRBJ2-5): DTGVSQNPRHKITKRGQNVTFRCDPISEHNRLYWYRQTLGQGPEFLTYFQNEAQLEKSRLLSDRFSAERPKGSFSTLEIQRTEQGDSAMYLCASSLQGAKETQYFGPGTRLLVL.

This clone was seen a handful of times. CDR3 nucleotide sequence: TGTGCCAGCACCTCAGGGCGGGAGCAGTACTTC. Its translation: CASTSGREQYF. The chain combines TRBV14 with TRBJ2-7; D perhaps matches TRBD1 (5 bases). The length of the CDR3 is 11 residues. Looked up from germline, CDR1 is SGHDN and CDR2 is FVKESK. Between the trimmed V and J ends, which lost 7 bases and 7 bases, there was a span of 11 bases.

The chain carries TRBV29-1 and TRBJ2-5, with D possibly matching TRBD1 (5 bases). V was pared by 7 bases and J by 5 bases, with 14 bases between. Germline V gene lookup returns CDR1 SQVTM and CDR2 ANQGSEA. The CDR3 totals 12 residues. The CDR3 region has the DNA TGCAGCGGAACAGGTTTGGGGGAGACCCAGTACTTC. Its protein is CSGTGLGETQYF.

This clone was found once. The CDR3 loop reads CASSPRTSGTYNEQFF. The CDR3 DNA is TGTGCCAGCAGCCCGAGGACTAGCGGGACCTACAATGAGCAGTTCTTC. The V gene is TRBV4-2, the J gene TRBJ2-1, with 12 bases aligning to TRBD2. V lost 4 bases and J lost 2; bases outside the gene matches: 3. In germline, CDR1 is LGHNA, CDR2 YNFKEQ. The CDR3 sequence is 16 residues long.

This clone was observed a single time. V usage is TRBV18 and J usage is TRBJ1-5; the D gene is possibly TRBD1 (5 bases). This CDR3 is 13 amino acids long. The ends were cut back, 5 bases at V and 7 bases at J, with 12 bases in the middle. Germline values: CDR1 KGHSH, CDR2 LQKENI. The CDR3 spells CASSVGPRQPQHF. For the CDR3, the DNA is TGTGCCAGCTCAGTGGGGCCCCGGCAGCCCCAGCATTTT.

V is TRBV7-2 and J is TRBJ2-3; 8 bases fit TRBD2. This CDR3 contains 15 residues. Germline trimming cut 8 bases from V and 5 bases from J; bases unmatched to any gene: 12. Per germline, CDR1 SGHTA and CDR2 FQGNSA. The chain's CDR3 is CASRSRLAGQDTQYF. The CDR3 nucleotides read TGTGCCAGCCGCTCGAGGTTAGCGGGACAAGATACGCAGTATTTT.

The chain combines TRBV7-2 with TRBJ2-3, with 7 bases identical to TRBD1. Germline CDR1 reads SGHTA; CDR2 reads FQGNSA. CDR3 length: 16 residues. V was clipped by 6 bases and J by 6 bases; unmatched bases: 15. CDR3 sequence reads: CASSQAATGWADTQYF. The CDR3 DNA is TGTGCCAGCAGTCAAGCGGCGACAGGGTGGGCGGATACGCAGTATTTT.

V is TRBV28 and J is TRBJ2-2; TRBD1 agrees at 7 bases. This CDR3 has 15 amino acids. Germline CDR1 reads MDHEN; CDR2 reads SYDVKM. After removal of 11 bases from V and 0 bases from J, the junction contained 9 bases not matched to a gene. The CDR3 coding sequence is TGTGCCGGCTCGACAGGGAGCCCGAACACCGGGGAGCTGTTTTTT. It codes for CAGSTGSPNTGELFF.

J is TRBJ2-1 and V is TRBV11-2, with D perhaps TRBD1 (5 bases). Deletions cut 2 bases from V and 5 bases from J, with 10 bases between. Germline CDR1 reads SGHAT; CDR2 reads FQNNGV. The CDR3 length is 14 residues. As DNA, the CDR3 is TGTGCCAGCAGCTTAATGGGGCAGAACAATGAGCAGTTCTTC. Its protein is CASSLMGQNNEQFF.

The genes are TRBV9 and TRBJ2-2, with TRBD2 identical over 10 bases. Germline loops: CDR1 SGDLS, CDR2 YYNGEE. This CDR3 region has 17 residues. V lost 0 bases, J lost 6 bases, and 8 bases stayed unmatched. Written as DNA, the CDR3 is TGTGCCAGCAGCGTAGGTCCGGGACTAGCGTTTGCCGGGGAGCTGTTTTTT. This encodes CASSVGPGLAFAGELFF. Complete variable domain (other parts from reference TRBV9 and TRBJ2-2): DSGVTQTPKHLITATGQRVTLRCSPRSGDLSVYWYQQSLDQGLQFLIQYYNGEERAKGNILERFSAQQFPDLHSELNLSSLELGDSALYFCASSVGPGLAFAGELFFGEGSRLTVL.

J is TRBJ2-5 and V is TRBV28, with TRBD2 matching 7 bases. After removal of 6 bases from V and 1 base from J, the junction contained 5 bases not matched to a gene. Germline V CDR1 and CDR2: MDHEN, SYDVKM. The CDR3 sequence is 14 residues long. The CDR3 here is CASSDSSGQETQYF. The DNA of the CDR3 is TGTGCCAGCAGCGACTCTAGCGGCCAAGAGACCCAGTACTTC.

The CDR3 loop is CASSSEGADEQFF. For the CDR3, the DNA is TGCGCCAGCAGCTCAGAGGGGGCCGATGAGCAGTTCTTC. This chain links TRBV4-1 with TRBJ2-1; TRBD1 aligns across 7 bases. CDR3 length: 13 amino acids. From germline, CDR1 is MGHRA and CDR2 YSYEKL. V trimming: 5 bases; J trimming: 8 bases; junction bases outside the gene matches: 6.

The chain employs TRBV21-1 and TRBJ1-5; no check of the table's D call, TRBD1, against the DNA was made. TRBV21-1 is reported as a pseudogene. This CDR3 region has 15 residues. CDR3: CASSKETGVFQPQHF. As DNA, the CDR3 is TGTGCCAGCAGCAAAGAGACAGGGGTATTTCAGCCCCAGCATTTT.

This rearrangement joins TRBV28 to TRBJ1-1; 7 bases are a match to TRBD1. Looked up from germline, CDR1 is MDHEN and CDR2 is SYDVKM. V shed 6 bases and J 6 bases; nucleotides not matched to a gene: 4. This CDR3 comprises 12 residues. CDR3 bases: TGTGCCAGCAGCCTTGGGACAGCTGAAGCTTTCTTT. This sequence encodes CASSLGTAEAFF.

A few counts support this clone. The chain combines TRBV7-2 with TRBJ2-3, with 8 bases matching TRBD2. Per the germline V gene, CDR1 is SGHTA and CDR2 is FQGNSA. The CDR3 is 16 residues long. The V segment lost 3 bases and the J segment 6 bases; nucleotides outside the gene matches: 11. DNA for the CDR3: TGTGCCAGCAGCTTTTTGTCGGGGGGGCGACTCGATACGCAGTATTTT. Translated, it gives CASSFLSGGRLDTQYF.

The V and J genes are TRBV5-6 and TRBJ2-1; 7 positions agree with TRBD2. Germline CDR1 is SGHDT and CDR2 is YYEEEE. J lost 4 bases, V lost 4 bases, and 5 bases had no gene match. The CDR3 is 14 amino acids. The CDR3 loop is CASSIPGGYNEQFF. CDR3 nucleotides: TGTGCCAGCAGCATACCCGGGGGGTACAATGAGCAGTTCTTC.

This rearrangement joins TRBV18 to TRBJ2-7; 11 positions agree with TRBD2. The CDR3 covers 16 residues. The germline V gene encodes CDR1 KGHSH and CDR2 LQKENI. Trimming removed 2 bases from V and 5 bases from J; junction bases left unmatched: 8. In DNA, the CDR3 is TGTGCCAGCTCACCAACAACTAGCGGGAGTACGAACGAGCAGTACTTC. Translation: CASSPTTSGSTNEQYF.

The rearrangement uses TRBV20-1 and TRBJ2-4; D not resolved. The length of the CDR3 is 15 residues. The germline V gene encodes CDR1 DFQATT and CDR2 SNEGSKA (reference sequence). V was shortened by 3 bases and J by 0 bases, with 12 bases between the two germline ends. The CDR3 is CSASRRGIAKNIQYF. The CDR3 DNA sequence: TGCAGTGCTAGTCGGCGCGGTATAGCCAAAAACATTCAGTACTTC.

The rearrangement joins TRBV3-1 (or the pseudogene TRBV3-2) to TRBJ1-4, with D unresolved. CDR1 is LGHDT and CDR2 is YNNKEL in the germline V gene (reference sequence). V shed 6 bases and J shed 7 bases, with 9 bases lying between them. This CDR3 has 12 residues. The CDR3 here is CASSRTGEKLFF. The CDR3 DNA reads as TGTGCCAGCAGTCGCACTGGTGAAAAACTGTTTTTT.

This clone was detected once. The V and J genes are TRBV6-1 and TRBJ2-1, with 8 bases matching TRBD1. CDR3 length: 14 amino acids. Germline V CDR1 and CDR2: MNHNS, SASEGT. V lost 6 bases, J lost 3 bases, and 4 bases stayed unmatched. The CDR3 DNA is TGTGCCAGCAGCCCAGGGGGCCGCTACAATGAGCAGTTCTTC. The encoded protein is CASSPGGRYNEQFF.

V usage is TRBV7-9 and J usage is TRBJ2-5, with 7 bases identical to TRBD1. The germline gives CDR1 SEHNR, CDR2 FQNEAQ (reference sequence). Unmatched junction bases numbered 1, after V lost 1 base and J lost 5 bases. The CDR3 consists of 13 residues. In nucleotides, the CDR3 is TGTGCCAGCAGCTTAGACAGGGGTGAGACCCAGTACTTC. Protein product: CASSLDRGETQYF. Full variable domain (remainder filled in from reference TRBV7-9 and TRBJ2-5): DTGVSQNPRHKITKRGQNVTFRCDPISEHNRLYWYRQTLGQGPEFLTYFQNEAQLEKSRLLSDRFSAERPKGSFSTLEIQRTEQGDSAMYLCASSLDRGETQYFGPGTRLLVL.

The chain uses TRBV5-6 and TRBJ1-4, with 9 nucleotides matching TRBD1. CDR1 and CDR2 (germline): SGHDT, YYEEEE. V trimming: 4 bases; J trimming: 3 bases; junction bases outside the gene matches: 4. The length of the CDR3 is 15 residues. CDR3 nucleotides: TGTGCCAGCAGCCCACAGGGGGCTTCTAATGAAAAACTGTTTTTT. It encodes CASSPQGASNEKLFF.

V and J are TRBV28 and TRBJ2-4; 8 bases fit TRBD2. V was pared by 8 bases and J by 2 bases, with 5 bases of the junction left unmatched. The CDR3 has 14 residues. The V gene's germline CDR1 is MDHEN and CDR2 SYDVKM. The CDR3 loop reads CASQPGGSKNIQYF. In DNA form, the CDR3 reads TGTGCCAGCCAACCGGGGGGGTCCAAAAACATTCAGTACTTC.

The chain joins TRBV24-1 to TRBJ1-5; D unresolved. This CDR3 spans 14 amino acids. The V and J ends lost 6 bases and 6 bases respectively, with 14 bases between them. Germline V gene data show CDR1 as KGHDR and CDR2 as SFDVKD. This CDR3 reads CATSRPDSGQPQHF. For the CDR3, the DNA is TGTGCCACCAGTCGACCAGACTCGGGTCAGCCCCAGCATTTT.

This chain uses TRBV15 with TRBJ2-3; 8 bases are a match to TRBD1. Germline lookup yields CDR1 LNHNV and CDR2 YYDKDF (reference sequence). The trim removed 3 bases at V and 9 bases at J, leaving 8 bases unmatched. The length of the CDR3 is 14 residues. The CDR3 sequence: CATSRDRALRTQYF. The DNA of the CDR3 is TGTGCCACCAGCAGGGACAGGGCCTTAAGAACGCAGTATTTT.